Listed below are T cell receptor beta chains from one sample, sequenced in a study of OX40 agonist ivuxolimab in advanced cancers. Some clones are missing from TCRdb's copy, which holds only in-frame ones; the method was immunoSEQ multiplex PCR. The sample includes about 2,200 clones, roughly four fifths of them seen just once. This specimen was CD4+ or CD8+ T cells sorted from blood, taken in a trial of the OX40 agonist ivuxolimab. The receptors come from an adult with an advanced solid tumor such as melanoma, head and neck, liver or kidney cancer. CDR3s include the opening cysteine and the closing phenylalanine or tryptophan. Fields, in order: clone size, J gene, D gene, V gene, CDR3 protein, CDR3 DNA. The D gene is left open where the match is weak. Clone size is stated in some rows and not others, as once, few, many or a class when expanded.

size: -
J: TRBJ2-3
D: -
V: TRBV5-4
CDR3: CASSFGPSAQYF
DNA: TGTGCCAGCAGCTTCGGCCCCTCGGCGCAGTATTTT

size: -
J: TRBJ2-3
D: -
V: TRBV6-1
CDR3: CASSDLAGGHTDTQYF
DNA: TGTGCCAGCAGTGACCTAGCAGGGGGGCACACAGATACGCAGTATTTT

size: -
J: TRBJ2-7
D: TRBD1
V: TRBV5-4
CDR3: CASSLGTGGFEQYF
DNA: TGTGCCAGCAGCTTAGGGACAGGGGGCTTTGAGCAGTACTTC

size: few
J: TRBJ2-7
D: -
V: TRBV5-1
CDR3: CASSWDKSYEQYF
DNA: TGCGCCAGCAGCTGGGACAAGTCCTACGAGCAGTACTTC

size: -
J: TRBJ1-1
D: -
V: TRBV30
CDR3: CAWSVGTEAFF
DNA: TGTGCCTGGAGTGTAGGTACTGAAGCTTTCTTT

size: once
J: TRBJ2-7
D: TRBD2
V: TRBV30
CDR3: CAWTSGVSYEQYF
DNA: TGTGCCTGGACTAGCGGGGTCTCCTACGAGCAGTACTTC

size: -
J: TRBJ2-2
D: TRBD2
V: TRBV2
CDR3: CASGTSGTTGELFF
DNA: TGTGCCAGTGGGACTAGCGGGACCACCGGGGAGCTGTTTTTT

size: large
J: TRBJ2-7
D: -
V: TRBV9
CDR3: CASSVDGTYEQYF
DNA: TGTGCCAGCAGCGTAGACGGAACCTACGAGCAGTACTTC

size: -
J: TRBJ1-2
D: -
V: TRBV5-1
CDR3: CASTPGGPRGGYTF
DNA: TGCGCCAGCACCCCCGGGGGGCCAAGGGGTGGCTACACCTTC

size: -
J: TRBJ1-2
D: -
V: TRBV2
CDR3: CASSEAGRTRRVGYGYTF
DNA: TGTGCCAGCAGTGAAGCGGGGCGGACCCGCCGGGTTGGCTATGGCTACACCTTC

size: -
J: TRBJ1-5
D: -
V: TRBV4-1
CDR3: CASSQGGGIQPQHF
DNA: TGCGCCAGCAGCCAAGGGGGGGGTATTCAGCCCCAGCATTTT

size: -
J: TRBJ2-7
D: TRBD1
V: TRBV5-1
CDR3: CASSIHPRDRVYEQYF
DNA: TGCGCCAGCAGCATCCACCCCCGGGACAGGGTCTACGAGCAGTACTTC

size: -
J: TRBJ1-1
D: -
V: TRBV5-5
CDR3: CASSLTGFHEAFF
DNA: TGTGCCAGCAGCCTCACAGGGTTTCATGAAGCTTTCTTT

size: -
J: TRBJ2-5
D: TRBD2
V: TRBV5-4
CDR3: CASSLYSAGAETQYF
DNA: TGTGCCAGCAGCTTGTATTCAGCGGGAGCAGAGACCCAGTACTTC